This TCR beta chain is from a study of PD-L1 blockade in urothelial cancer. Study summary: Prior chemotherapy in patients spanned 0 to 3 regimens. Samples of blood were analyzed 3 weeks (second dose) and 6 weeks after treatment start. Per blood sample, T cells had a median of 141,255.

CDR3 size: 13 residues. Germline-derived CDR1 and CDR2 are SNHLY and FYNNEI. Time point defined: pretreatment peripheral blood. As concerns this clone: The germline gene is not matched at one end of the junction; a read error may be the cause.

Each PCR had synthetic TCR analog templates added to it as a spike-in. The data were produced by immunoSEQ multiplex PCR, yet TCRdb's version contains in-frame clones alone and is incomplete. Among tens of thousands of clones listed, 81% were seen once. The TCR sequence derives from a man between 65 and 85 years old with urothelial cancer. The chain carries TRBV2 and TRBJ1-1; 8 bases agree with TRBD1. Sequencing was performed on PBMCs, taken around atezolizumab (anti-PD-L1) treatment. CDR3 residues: CASSEALTGGKVF. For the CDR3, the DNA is TGTGCCAGCAGTGAAGCGCTTACAGGGGGTAAGGTATTT.